The sequence of this TCR beta chain was determined in a study of T cell clonality in common variable immunodeficiency. Study-wide results and caveats: Fewer deletions and N-nucleotide insertions were reportedly seen in common variable immunodeficiency TCR beta sequences. CVID subjects had higher TCRbeta clonality than healthy controls, most marked in about a third.

Blood samples were heparinized, roughly 5 to 8 ml per donor. CVID and control samples used equivalent genomic DNA input. The data were produced by immunoSEQ multiplex PCR, yet TCRdb's version contains in-frame clones alone and is incomplete. The sample presents more than 55,000 clones, none singletons. CDR1 is SGHRS and CDR2 is YFSETQ in the germline V gene. The V and J ends lost 4 bases and 10 bases, in that order; junction bases with no gene match: 12. The CDR3 totals 16 residues. This clone was seen many times. Its antigen remains unknown. The CDR3 goes on 3 residues after the read ends, and that part is filled in from the germline J gene.

J is TRBJ1-6 and V is TRBV5-1; 9 nucleotides line up with TRBD1. This receptor was taken from a person aged 18 to 70 in good health. The sample was peripheral blood mononuclear cells. Incomplete CDR3 DNA: TGCGCCAGCAGCGCAACGACAGGGGGGGGTCGATCACCC. Residues: CASSATTGGGRSP. In full, the CDR3 reads CASSATTGGGRSPLHF. Filled out from reference TRBV5-1 and TRBJ1-6, the complete variable domain reads KAGVTQTPRYLIKTRGQQVTLSCSPISGHRSVSWYQQTPGQGLQFLFEYFSETQRNKGNFPGRFSGRQFSNSRSEMNVSTLELGDSALYLCASSATTGGGRSPLHFGNGTRLTVT.